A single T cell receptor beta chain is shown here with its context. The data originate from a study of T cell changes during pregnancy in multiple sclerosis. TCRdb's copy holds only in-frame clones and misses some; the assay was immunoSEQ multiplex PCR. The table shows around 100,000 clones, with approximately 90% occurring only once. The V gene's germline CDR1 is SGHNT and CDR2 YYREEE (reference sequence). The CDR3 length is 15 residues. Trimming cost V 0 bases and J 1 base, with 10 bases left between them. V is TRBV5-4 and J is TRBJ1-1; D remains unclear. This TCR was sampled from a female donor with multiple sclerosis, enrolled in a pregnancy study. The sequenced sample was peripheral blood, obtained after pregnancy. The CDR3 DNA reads TGTGCCAGCAGCTTGGATAACATAAGGAACACTGAAGCTTTCTTT. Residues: CASSLDNIRNTEAFF.